The present T cell receptor (beta chain) was sequenced within a study of OX40 agonist ivuxolimab in advanced cancers. On the study more broadly: The dose-escalation cohort was about 86% male, with a mean age of around 54 years, ranging roughly 23 to 79. Checkpoint inhibitors had been given previously to over 30% of patients.

Remarks on this clone: Its antigen remains unidentified.

Autoimmune disease history or systemic immunosuppression excluded patients. Overall study findings and caveats: Which antigen the expanded peripheral T cells recognized is unknown.

Here immunoSEQ multiplex PCR was the method, and the copy in TCRdb shows in-frame clones only, minus some. Among about 45,000 clones listed, 84% were seen once. This TCR derives from an adult with an advanced solid tumor such as melanoma, head and neck, liver or kidney cancer. The starting material was CD4+ or CD8+ T cells sorted from blood, obtained in a trial of the OX40 agonist ivuxolimab.

This CDR3 is CASSLGTGSYEQYF. The CDR3 bases are TGTGCCAGCAGCCTCGGGACGGGCTCCTACGAGCAGTACTTC. This rearrangement joins TRBV28 to TRBJ2-7, with D possibly called TRBD1 or TRBD2 (5 bases each). Germline V gene data show CDR1 as MDHEN and CDR2 as SYDVKM. The length of the CDR3 is 14 residues. Trimming took off 6 bases at V and 0 bases at J, with 12 bases between the two ends. Looking up the rest from reference TRBV28 and TRBJ2-7 gives the full variable domain: DVKVTQSSRYLVKRTGEKVFLECVQDMDHENMFWYRQDPGLGLRLIYFSYDVKMKEKGDIPEGYSVSREKKERFSLILESASTNQTSMYLCASSLGTGSYEQYFGPGTRLTVT.